The clone carrying this TCR beta chain has a count of ten or more. The data belong to a study of neurological immune-mediated disorders. Described time point: longitudinal time-point 2. The cDNA was synthesized by means of template-switch 5'RACE, which was carried out with 10-nucleotide random UMIs. A single record per CDR3 protein comes from TCRdb applying MiXCR to the 5' RACE reads. The table includes some 87,000 distinct CDR3 sequences, over 4.5% detected once. From germline, CDR1 is SQVTM and CDR2 ANQGSEA. The CDR3 contains 13 residues. V shed 4 bases, J shed 7 bases, and the junction held 9 bases outside the gene matches.

Sequencing was performed on PBMCs. The receptor comes from a woman aged 55 to 70 with multiple sclerosis. This chain uses TRBV29-1 with TRBJ1-2, with 7 bases that match TRBD1. The CDR3 region is CSVAPDRKGGYTF. The CDR3 region has the DNA TGCAGCGTTGCCCCGGACAGGAAGGGTGGCTACACCTTC.